A selection of T cell receptor beta chains follows, all from one sample in a study of cytomegalovirus exposure and HLA in healthy donors. Measured with immunoSEQ multiplex PCR; TCRdb has only the in-frame clones, and not every one. The table includes fewer than 200,000 clones, around four fifths detected once. The sequencing sample was made of PBMCs. The source of these receptors is a woman in her fifties or sixties in good health and CMV-seronegative. Both conserved end residues are trimmed from each CDR3.

v_call: TRBV30
cdr3_aa: AWSGGQGVYGYT

v_call: TRBV10-3
cdr3_aa: AINREGIGYGYT

v_call: TRBV27
cdr3_aa: ASSFGQGANWQF

v_call: TRBV6-5
cdr3_aa: ASSYRPNSPGNTIY

v_call: TRBV5-1
cdr3_aa: ASSPGQGVTEAF

v_call: TRBV7-2
cdr3_aa: ASSLVGLKSYEQY

v_call: TRBV23-1
cdr3_aa: ASSQSVRQVRRDYGYT

v_call: TRBV13
cdr3_aa: ASSLEGQESYEQY

v_call: TRBV6-6
cdr3_aa: ASSRLGSSTDTQY

v_call: TRBV5-4
cdr3_aa: ASSLIGREQF

v_call: TRBV5-4
cdr3_aa: ASSFPEGDITYEQY

v_call: TRBV9
cdr3_aa: ASSVEQGRTDTQY

v_call: TRBV7-9
cdr3_aa: ASSSLRGSMGTEAF

v_call: TRBV19
cdr3_aa: ASSNRDGTEAF

v_call: TRBV7-2
cdr3_aa: ASSLAWAGLNYGYT

v_call: TRBV5-1
cdr3_aa: ASSLERGAREQF

v_call: TRBV19
cdr3_aa: ASSTKDSSTNQPQH

v_call: TRBV4-3
cdr3_aa: ASSERFGTSGRTDTQY

v_call: TRBV19
cdr3_aa: ATRRLAGGLNEQF

v_call: TRBV19
cdr3_aa: ASSSSYNSPLH

v_call: TRBV5-6
cdr3_aa: ASSFIAGGTGELF

v_call: TRBV19
cdr3_aa: ASSTTSGRSYEQY

v_call: TRBV7-2
cdr3_aa: ASSLYRTGFNEKLF

v_call: TRBV28
cdr3_aa: ASSLERGFTEAF

v_call: TRBV4-3
cdr3_aa: ASSQLFRQGTKNEQF

v_call: TRBV5-5
cdr3_aa: ASSLVGEPRHEQF

v_call: TRBV7-2
cdr3_aa: ASSRGGGTHTGELF

v_call: TRBV7-8
cdr3_aa: ASTLDTEGEKLF

v_call: TRBV7-9
cdr3_aa: ASSAQVGQETQY

v_call: TRBV5-1
cdr3_aa: ASSKDGTGDYGYT

v_call: TRBV5-1
cdr3_aa: ASSLGQTNEKLF

v_call: TRBV5-4
cdr3_aa: ASSQQDSTDTQY

v_call: TRBV18
cdr3_aa: ASSPDRRNTEAF

v_call: TRBV28
cdr3_aa: ASRPPQGRGNQPQH

v_call: TRBV28
cdr3_aa: ASSPPRTGRSTNEKLF

v_call: TRBV28
cdr3_aa: ASSQQRQGGTDTQY

v_call: TRBV13
cdr3_aa: ASSSRQDGNTIY